Presented here are 22 T cell receptor beta chains from one specimen sequenced in a study of T cell responses to AZD1222 COVID-19 vaccine. Clones were read by immunoSEQ multiplex PCR, and TCRdb kept only the in-frame ones, dropping some. The sample includes 100,000 to 150,000 clones, around 90% of them seen just once. Sample: peripheral blood, taken on day 0 of AZD1222 vaccination. These receptors came from an adult in good health.

The chain recombines TRBV5-5 with TRBJ1-2; perhaps TRBD1 as D (5 bases). V was cut by 0 bases and J by 2 bases, with 14 bases left in between. Germline CDR1 reads SGHKS; CDR2 reads YYEKEE (reference sequence). This CDR3 contains 16 residues. The CDR3 DNA reads as TGTGCCAGCAGCTTGGGGTACGGGACGGACAACTATGGCTACACCTTC. Its protein product is CASSLGYGTDNYGYTF. Variable domain in full (rest from reference TRBV5-5 and TRBJ1-2): DAGVTQSPTHLIKTRGQQVTLRCSPISGHKSVSWYQQVLGQGPQFIFQYYEKEERGRGNFPDRFSARQFPNYSSELNVNALLLGDSALYLCASSLGYGTDNYGYTFGSGTRLTVV.

The rearrangement joins TRBV2 to TRBJ2-3; 12 positions match TRBD1. In germline, CDR1 is SNHLY, CDR2 FYNNEI. The CDR3 is 14 residues long. V was clipped by 11 bases and J by 3 bases; unmatched bases: 6. Here the CDR3 DNA reads TGTGCCGTATGGGACAGGGGGCTGACAGATACGCAGTATTTT. It encodes CAVWDRGLTDTQYF.

The V gene is TRBV5-8, the J gene TRBJ1-1, with 8 positions matching TRBD1. The CDR3 length is 15 residues. Per germline, CDR1 SGHTS and CDR2 YDEGEE. J gave up 1 base and V 0 bases, and 2 bases lay outside the gene matches. CDR3 in amino acids: CASSLDGQGNTEAFF. The CDR3 DNA follows: TGTGCCAGCAGCTTGGATGGACAGGGGAACACTGAAGCTTTCTTT.

This sequence joins TRBV18 and TRBJ1-6, with 8 bases that match TRBD1. The length of the CDR3 is 14 residues. The germline V gene has CDR1 KGHSH and CDR2 LQKENI. V lost 4 bases to trimming and J lost 7 bases; unmatched junction nucleotides: 3. The CDR3 is CASSLQGANSPLHF. CDR3 nucleotide sequence: TGTGCCAGCTCACTGCAGGGGGCCAATTCACCCCTCCACTTT.

The chain carries TRBV25-1 and TRBJ1-1; D not certain. V lost 5 bases, J lost 9 bases, and 13 bases lay in between. Per the germline V gene, CDR1 is MGHDK and CDR2 is SYGVNS. This CDR3 has 12 amino acids. The CDR3 bases are TGTGCCAGCAGTAGGAGTCCTGGGAAAGCTTTCTTT. Residues: CASSRSPGKAFF.

The chain couples TRBV25-1 to TRBJ1-3; D is uncertain. Germline CDR1 is MGHDK and CDR2 is SYGVNS. The length of the CDR3 is 12 residues. V dropped 8 bases and J dropped 0 bases, with 5 bases sitting between them. CDR3 residues: CASESSGNTIYF. DNA of the CDR3: TGTGCCAGCGAGAGCTCTGGAAACACCATATATTTT. Full variable domain (outside the CDR3, taken from reference TRBV25-1 and TRBJ1-3): EADIYQTPRYLVIGTGKKITLECSQTMGHDKMYWYQQDPGMELHLIHYSYGVNSTEKGDLSSESTVSRIRTEHFPLTLESARPSHTSQYLCASESSGNTIYFGEGSWLTVV.

This chain connects TRBV27 to TRBJ2-5, with TRBD2 matching over 7 bases. The V segment lost 6 bases and the J segment 5 bases; nucleotides outside the gene matches: 12. This CDR3 contains 15 residues. Germline-derived CDR1 and CDR2 are MNHEY and SMNVEV (reference sequence). The DNA of the CDR3 is TGTGCCAGCAGCGCGAGCGGGGCCATGGGGGAGACCCAGTACTTC. Residues: CASSASGAMGETQYF.

This clone was seen a single time. CDR3 nucleotide sequence: TGTGCCAGCAGTTTGGGGGGACCCTACGAGCAGTACTTC. Translated: CASSLGGPYEQYF. V usage is TRBV27 and J usage is TRBJ2-7; possible D gene TRBD2, 6 bases. Germline V gives CDR1 MNHEY, CDR2 SMNVEV (reference sequence). Trimming took off 3 bases at V and 2 bases at J, with 8 bases between the two ends. The CDR3 runs to 13 residues.

The V call is TRBV7-9, the J call TRBJ2-5; TRBD1 aligns across 8 bases. There are 14 residues in the CDR3. Germline V lookup: CDR1 SEHNR, CDR2 FQNEAQ (reference sequence). Unmatched junction bases numbered 9, after V lost 5 bases and J lost 7 bases. The CDR3 spells CASSPGQAMGTQYF. The CDR3 DNA sequence: TGTGCCAGCAGCCCGGGACAGGCGATGGGGACCCAGTACTTC.

J is TRBJ1-6 and V is TRBV10-1, with D unresolved. Per the germline V gene, CDR1 is WNHNN and CDR2 is SYGVQD (reference sequence). This CDR3 has 18 residues. Between the trimmed V and J ends, which lost 7 bases and 9 bases, there was a span of 28 bases. The CDR3 region is CASNGRRQRLECGSPLHF. CDR3 sequence (DNA): TGCGCCAGCAATGGGCGGCGACAACGCCTCGAATGCGGTTCACCCCTCCACTTT.

The rearrangement uses TRBV9 and TRBJ2-6; D uncertain. With 0 bases removed from V and 2 bases from J, the gap between germline ends came to 9 bases. The germline CDR1 and CDR2 sequences are SGDLS and YYNGEE. The CDR3 has 16 residues. The CDR3 bases are TGTGCCAGCAGCGTAGCTCTGGCCCCTGGGGCCAACGTCCTGACTTTC. Its protein product is CASSVALAPGANVLTF.

This chain uses TRBV6-5 with TRBJ1-2, with 11 bases identical to TRBD1. Trimming at V came to 5 bases and at J to 7 bases, leaving 6 bases not matched to a gene. The CDR3 sequence is 14 residues long. Germline V gene sequence: CDR1 MNHEY, CDR2 SVGAGI. In DNA, the CDR3 is TGTGCCAGCAGTACTGGGGGACAGGGGGTTGGCTACACCTTC. It specifies CASSTGGQGVGYTF.

The V and J genes are TRBV3-1 (or the pseudogene TRBV3-2) and TRBJ2-1, with 9 bases identical to TRBD1. Per germline, CDR1 LGHDT and CDR2 YNNKEL (reference sequence). Trimming cost V 2 bases and J 7 bases; bases outside gene matches: 3. The CDR3 covers 14 residues. CDR3: CASSQWDRVNEQFF. The CDR3 region has the DNA TGTGCCAGCAGCCAATGGGACAGGGTTAATGAGCAGTTCTTC.

V is TRBV11-2 and J is TRBJ2-1; D not resolved. The CDR3 is 14 amino acids. Germline values: CDR1 SGHAT, CDR2 FQNNGV. V was shortened by 2 bases and J by 4 bases, with 9 bases between the two germline ends. CDR3 amino acids: CASSLSGFYNEQFF. Here the CDR3 DNA reads TGTGCCAGCAGCTTATCCGGATTTTACAATGAGCAGTTCTTC.

The chain combines TRBV7-2 with TRBJ2-5; 14 positions match TRBD2. The CDR3 length is 17 residues. J gave up 4 bases and V 7 bases, and 11 bases lay outside the gene matches. Germline-derived CDR1 and CDR2 are SGHTA and FQGNSA. CDR3 nucleotides: TGTGCCAGCACCCCGGGGCGGACTAGCGGGGGGATAGAGACCCAGTACTTC. It is translated as CASTPGRTSGGIETQYF.

This chain links TRBV19 with TRBJ1-3; the D is unclear. Germline V CDR1 and CDR2: LNHDA, SQIVND (reference sequence). CDR3 length: 17 amino acids. V dropped 7 bases and J dropped 4 bases, with 23 bases sitting between them. CDR3 in amino acids: CASTRVGGRVAGNTIYF. In DNA, the CDR3 is TGTGCCAGTACCCGCGTCGGAGGGCGGGTAGCAGGAAACACCATATATTTT.

The rearrangement links TRBV3-1 (or the pseudogene TRBV3-2) to TRBJ2-2; D perhaps matches TRBD2 (5 bases). The germline CDR1 and CDR2 sequences are LGHDT and YNNKEL (reference sequence). The CDR3 loop spans 15 amino acids. Trimming removed 0 bases at V and 6 bases at J, with 11 bases between. Written as DNA, the CDR3 is TGTGCCAGCAGCCAAGATCTCCAGCGGTCCGGGGAGCTGTTTTTT. Amino acids: CASSQDLQRSGELFF.

The gene calls are TRBV5-1 and TRBJ1-1; 8 bases match TRBD1. Unmatched junction bases numbered 7, after V lost 4 bases and J lost 5 bases. The CDR3 is 14 amino acids. Germline CDR1 and CDR2: SGHRS and YFSETQ. DNA for the CDR3: TGCGCCAGCAGCCAAGGGACAGGAGGTACTGAAGCTTTCTTT. Translating it yields CASSQGTGGTEAFF.

The CDR3 reads CASSSGYEQYF. CDR3 DNA sequence: TGCGCCAGCAGCTCGGGTTACGAGCAGTACTTC. The rearrangement uses TRBV5-1 and TRBJ2-7; no firm D call. Germline V CDR1 and CDR2: SGHRS, YFSETQ. Trimming stripped 3 bases from V and 4 bases from J, with 5 bases between. CDR3 length: 11 amino acids.

The chain carries TRBV6-5 and TRBJ1-2; D may be TRBD1 (5 bases). The CDR3 is made up of 15 amino acids. V was cut by 11 bases and J by 8 bases, with 27 bases left in between. Germline values: CDR1 MNHEY, CDR2 SVGAGI. CDR3 in DNA: TGTGCCTCCAGCACCAAGGGACGAGCCGAAGTCGGCTACACCTTC. Translation: CASSTKGRAEVGYTF.

The gene calls are TRBV6-4 and TRBJ2-7; no definite D call. CDR1 and CDR2 (germline): MRHNA, SNTAGT. The CDR3 is made up of 11 amino acids. Between the trimmed V and J ends, which lost 4 bases and 3 bases, there was a span of 4 bases. In DNA, the CDR3 is TGTGCCAGCAGTGTCCGCTACGAGCAGTACTTC. Its translation is CASSVRYEQYF.

The V call is TRBV27, the J call TRBJ1-1; 7 positions match TRBD1. The germline V gene encodes CDR1 MNHEY and CDR2 SMNVEV (reference sequence). After removal of 2 bases from V and 1 base from J, the junction contained 7 bases not matched to a gene. The CDR3 runs to 16 residues. The CDR3 sequence: CASSLRRQGRNTEAFF. In DNA form, the CDR3 reads TGTGCCAGCAGTTTACGGAGACAGGGAAGGAACACTGAAGCTTTCTTT.